This T cell receptor beta chain was sequenced in a study of response to subunit inactivated influenza vaccine. This clonotype was seen only a few times. The CDR3 is 14 residues long. V trimming: 2 bases; J trimming: 4 bases; junction bases outside the gene matches: 4. Germline CDR1 LNHDA, CDR2 SQIVND (reference sequence). TCRdb reprocessed the RT-PCR reads with MiXCR, giving one entry per CDR3 protein. The table records just over 300,000 distinct CDR3 sequences, approximately 20% of them present only once. This sequence originates from a man between 50 and 75 years old who received an inactivated influenza vaccine. The starting material was PBMCs from blood, obtained less than 22 months after vaccination. The chain joins TRBV19 to TRBJ2-7; TRBD2 matches at 8 bases. The CDR3 is CASSISGGPYEQYF. The CDR3 bases are TGTGCCAGTAGTATAAGCGGGGGACCATACGAGCAGTACTTC.